This TCR beta chain was obtained from a study of cytomegalovirus exposure and HLA in healthy donors. The CDR3 is 14 residues long. Germline trimming cut 4 bases from V and 3 bases from J; bases unmatched to any gene: 1. The V gene's germline CDR1 is MDHEN and CDR2 SYDVKM. 60 Vbeta and 13 Jbeta primers were used in PCR. Assay used: immunoSEQ multiplex PCR; TCRdb lists only in-frame clones, some missing. Of about 150,000 clones listed, over 65% are singletons. Sequencing was performed on PBMCs. The clonotype originates from a middle-aged man in good health and CMV-seropositive. The chain employs TRBV28 and TRBJ2-3, with 10 positions matching TRBD2. The CDR3 protein is CASSSSGRTDTQYF. Written as DNA, the CDR3 is TGTGCCAGCAGTTCTAGCGGGAGAACAGATACGCAGTATTTT. Full variable domain (remainder filled in from reference TRBV28 and TRBJ2-3): DVKVTQSSRYLVKRTGEKVFLECVQDMDHENMFWYRQDPGLGLRLIYFSYDVKMKEKGDIPEGYSVSREKKERFSLILESASTNQTSMYLCASSSSGRTDTQYFGPGTRLTVL.